A single sample gave rise to the 24 T cell receptor beta chains below, sequenced in a study of cytomegalovirus exposure and HLA in healthy donors. This PCR relied on a set of 60 Vbeta primers and 13 Jbeta primers. Assay: immunoSEQ multiplex PCR; the TCRdb copy retains only in-frame clones and omits some. The table lists around 120,000 clones, roughly three quarters of them singletons, with approximately 4.5% in the top ten. The specimen sequenced was PBMCs. All receptors derive from a man aged 25 to 40 in good health and CMV-seropositive.

The chain carries TRBV10-3 and TRBJ2-3; perhaps TRBD2 as D (5 bases). V lost 3 bases, J lost 2 bases, and 9 bases lay in between. The CDR3 length is 14 residues. Germline CDR1 reads ENHRY; CDR2 reads SYGVKD. The CDR3 coding sequence is TGTGCCATCAGTGATACTAGTCCCACAGATACGCAGTATTTT. Encoded protein: CAISDTSPTDTQYF.

The V call is TRBV6-1, the J call TRBJ2-3, with D possibly matching TRBD1 (5 bases). Germline V gives CDR1 MNHNS, CDR2 SASEGT. Between the trimmed V and J ends, which lost 6 bases and 1 base, there was a span of 14 bases. There are 15 residues in the CDR3. The CDR3 loop is CASSVDLGGTDTQYF. CDR3 bases: TGTGCCAGCAGCGTGGACCTAGGGGGCACAGATACGCAGTATTTT.

The chain joins TRBV28 to TRBJ2-7; a possible D gene is TRBD1 (7 bases). CDR3 length: 15 residues. V was trimmed by 2 bases and J by 5 bases, leaving 16 bases between them. The germline gives CDR1 MDHEN, CDR2 SYDVKM. The CDR3 sequence: CASSLRQGGVDEQYF. The DNA of the CDR3 is TGTGCCAGCAGTTTACGACAGGGAGGTGTCGACGAGCAGTACTTC. Drawing the rest from reference TRBV28 and TRBJ2-7, the complete variable domain is DVKVTQSSRYLVKRTGEKVFLECVQDMDHENMFWYRQDPGLGLRLIYFSYDVKMKEKGDIPEGYSVSREKKERFSLILESASTNQTSMYLCASSLRQGGVDEQYFGPGTRLTVT.

CDR3 loop: CASSLGRGSYEQYF. CDR3 nucleotide sequence: TGTGCCAGCAGCTTGGGTCGCGGCTCCTACGAGCAGTACTTC. The chain links TRBV5-6 to TRBJ2-7; D ambiguous. Germline V CDR1 and CDR2: SGHDT, YYEEEE. The CDR3 loop spans 14 amino acids. V lost 0 bases and J lost 0, with 7 bases in between.

The rearrangement joins TRBV19 to TRBJ1-5, with D hard to call. CDR1 is LNHDA and CDR2 is SQIVND in the germline V gene (reference sequence). V lost 5 bases and J 4 bases, leaving 15 bases between the germline ends. The CDR3 runs to 15 residues. CDR3 sequence (DNA): TGTGCCAGTAGTCTAACTTCGTACCTAAATCAGCCCCAGCATTTT. Protein product: CASSLTSYLNQPQHF. The full variable domain, completed using reference TRBV19 and TRBJ1-5, is DGGITQSPKYLFRKEGQNVTLSCEQNLNHDAMYWYRQDPGQGLRLIYYSQIVNDFQKGDIAEGYSVSREKKESFPLTVTSAQKNPTAFYLCASSLTSYLNQPQHFGDGTRLSIL.

V and J are TRBV6-6 and TRBJ2-7; tentatively, D is TRBD2 (5 bases). The CDR3 totals 12 residues. Trimming pared 7 bases from V and 5 bases from J, leaving 12 bases between. Germline CDR1 is MNHNY and CDR2 is SVGAGI (reference sequence). The CDR3 nucleotides are TGTGCCAGCACCTTCGGGGATCACGAGCAGTACTTC. This gives the protein CASTFGDHEQYF.

V is TRBV27 and J is TRBJ2-7; TRBD2 is a possible D gene (5 bases). This CDR3 spans 15 amino acids. Trimming removed 4 bases from V and 0 bases from J, with 13 bases in between. The germline V gene encodes CDR1 MNHEY and CDR2 SMNVEV (reference sequence). The CDR3 here is CASSSKSGYSYEQYF. The DNA of the CDR3 is TGTGCCAGCAGTTCCAAATCGGGATACTCCTACGAGCAGTACTTC.

The chain combines TRBV9 with TRBJ2-3; 9 bases are shared with TRBD2. This CDR3 spans 15 amino acids. Germline V lookup: CDR1 SGDLS, CDR2 YYNGEE. The ends lost 0 bases at V and 9 bases at J; junction bases unmatched: 8. The CDR3 coding sequence is TGTGCCAGCAGCGTAGATGGCGGGGGGGCCGAGACGCAGTATTTT. Encoded protein: CASSVDGGGAETQYF.

J is TRBJ1-3 and V is TRBV18; TRBD1 might be the D (6 bases). The germline V and J ends were trimmed by 0 bases and 9 bases, with 15 bases remaining between them. This CDR3 comprises 15 residues. CDR1 is KGHSH, CDR2 LQKENI, per germline. The CDR3 is CASSPPMTGSATIYF. CDR3 DNA sequence: TGTGCCAGCTCACCACCGATGACAGGTTCGGCCACCATATATTTT.

This chain uses TRBV5-6 with TRBJ2-7; the D gene is possibly TRBD1 (7 bases). The V gene's germline CDR1 is SGHDT and CDR2 YYEEEE. V lost 2 bases to trimming and J lost 2 bases, with 11 bases between them. The CDR3 is made up of 14 amino acids. CDR3 loop: CASSFGGGTYEQYF. The CDR3 region has the DNA TGTGCCAGCAGCTTCGGAGGGGGCACCTACGAGCAGTACTTC. Variable domain in full (rest from reference TRBV5-6 and TRBJ2-7): DAGVTQSPTHLIKTRGQQVTLRCSPKSGHDTVSWYQQALGQGPQFIFQYYEEEERQRGNFPDRFSGHQFPNYSSELNVNALLLGDSALYLCASSFGGGTYEQYFGPGTRLTVT.

V is TRBV12-5 and J is TRBJ2-7; 10 bases map to TRBD2. CDR1 and CDR2 from the germline V gene are LGHNT and FRNRAP. J gave up 1 base and V 5 bases, and 5 bases lay outside the gene matches. There are 15 residues in the CDR3. Here the CDR3 reads CASGPWTSGSYEQYF. CDR3 bases: TGTGCTAGTGGTCCGTGGACTAGCGGATCCTACGAGCAGTACTTC.

This rearrangement joins TRBV7-8 to TRBJ1-6, with no clear D. V was clipped by 2 bases and J by 10 bases, with 6 bases between them. Germline V gives CDR1 SGHVS, CDR2 FQNEAQ. The CDR3 consists of 12 residues. The CDR3 nucleotides are TGTGCCAGCAGCTTATATCAGTCACCCCTCCACTTT. Translated: CASSLYQSPLHF. The variable domain in full, completed from reference TRBV7-8 and TRBJ1-6, reads GAGVSQSPRYKVAKRGQDVALRCDPISGHVSLFWYQQALGQGPEFLTYFQNEAQLDKSGLPSDRFFAERPEGSVSTLKIQRTQQEDSAVYLCASSLYQSPLHFGNGTRLTVT.

The V call is TRBV7-3, the J call TRBJ2-1; 10 positions match TRBD1. The CDR3 covers 16 residues. V shed 4 bases, J shed 3 bases, and the junction held 6 bases outside the gene matches. Germline V lookup: CDR1 SGHTA, CDR2 FQGTGA. For the CDR3, the DNA is TGTGCCAGCAGCTCGGGGACAGGGGTTTACTACAATGAGCAGTTCTTC. Protein product: CASSSGTGVYYNEQFF.

This clone has only a few counts. The V gene is TRBV7-2, the J gene TRBJ2-7; D possibly corresponds to TRBD1 (5 bases). Germline assignment: CDR1 SGHTA and CDR2 FQGNSA. V shed 2 bases and J shed 5 bases, with 7 bases lying between them. The CDR3 sequence is 12 residues long. As DNA, the CDR3 is TGTGCCAGCAGCTTATCAGGGAACGAGCAGTACTTC. It translates to CASSLSGNEQYF.

This clone occurred a few times. V usage is TRBV6-1 and J usage is TRBJ2-3, with D perhaps TRBD2 (6 bases). The CDR3 contains 15 residues. The germline V gene has CDR1 MNHNS and CDR2 SASEGT. Trimming shortened V by 2 bases and J by 2 bases, and 11 bases separated the two germline ends. CDR3 in amino acids: CASSEWTGDTDTQYF. The CDR3 region has the DNA TGTGCCAGCAGTGAATGGACGGGGGACACAGATACGCAGTATTTT.

The chain recombines TRBV27 with TRBJ2-7; 10 bases are a match to TRBD1. The CDR3 has 17 amino acids. Germline V lookup: CDR1 MNHEY, CDR2 SMNVEV (reference sequence). The junction had 9 bases not matched to a gene; V was cut back by 1 base and J by 3 bases. In DNA form, the CDR3 reads TGTGCCAGCAGTTTATTAGGTGCGCGGACAGGGGGCTACGAGCAGTACTTC. Translating it yields CASSLLGARTGGYEQYF.

V usage is TRBV5-4 and J usage is TRBJ2-7; 9 positions agree with TRBD1. The germline V gene encodes CDR1 SGHNT and CDR2 YYREEE (reference sequence). The length of the CDR3 is 14 residues. Unmatched junction bases numbered 6, after V lost 4 bases and J lost 4 bases. The CDR3 sequence is CASSAGDRDYEQYF. The DNA of the CDR3 is TGTGCCAGCAGCGCCGGGGACAGGGATTACGAGCAGTACTTC. Full variable domain (outside the CDR3, taken from reference TRBV5-4 and TRBJ2-7): ETGVTQSPTHLIKTRGQQVTLRCSSQSGHNTVSWYQQALGQGPQFIFQYYREEENGRGNFPPRFSGLQFPNYSSELNVNALELDDSALYLCASSAGDRDYEQYFGPGTRLTVT.

In this sample, this clone turned up once. This chain connects TRBV14 to TRBJ2-2, with D possibly TRBD2 on 6 matching bases. The germline CDR1 and CDR2 sequences are SGHDN and FVKESK. The CDR3 consists of 17 residues. Trimming removed 1 base at V and 2 bases at J, with 14 bases between. CDR3 loop: CASSQGIAEANTGELFF. The CDR3 DNA reads TGTGCCAGCAGCCAAGGGATAGCGGAGGCAAACACCGGGGAGCTGTTTTTT.

The V call is TRBV19, the J call TRBJ2-7; possible D gene TRBD2, 6 bases. Trimming left V 3 bases short and J 7 bases short, with 13 bases between. Germline CDR1 LNHDA, CDR2 SQIVND (reference sequence). The CDR3 covers 13 residues. DNA for the CDR3: TGTGCCAGTAGTATTCAGTCTCGGGAGGAGCAGTACTTC. Translating gives CASSIQSREEQYF.

This chain joins TRBV5-1 and TRBJ2-5; the match to TRBD2 covers 10 bases. The CDR3 contains 16 residues. V trimming: 3 bases; J trimming: 4 bases; junction bases outside the gene matches: 9. Germline V gene data show CDR1 as SGHRS and CDR2 as YFSETQ. DNA of the CDR3: TGCGCCAGCAGCTGGGGCAAGCGGGAGGGAGGAGAGACCCAGTACTTC. It yields the protein CASSWGKREGGETQYF. The full variable domain, with the rest looked up from reference TRBV5-1 and TRBJ2-5, is KAGVTQTPRYLIKTRGQQVTLSCSPISGHRSVSWYQQTPGQGLQFLFEYFSETQRNKGNFPGRFSGRQFSNSRSEMNVSTLELGDSALYLCASSWGKREGGETQYFGPGTRLLVL.

This chain connects TRBV11-2 to TRBJ2-7, with 8 bases matching TRBD2. The CDR3 length is 16 residues. Germline trimming cut 4 bases from V and 3 bases from J; bases unmatched to any gene: 11. CDR1 is SGHAT, CDR2 FQNNGV, per germline. CDR3 DNA: TGTGCCAGCAGCTGGGGAGCTAGCGGGTTCCGCTACGAGCAGTACTTC. This encodes CASSWGASGFRYEQYF. The whole variable domain, remainder taken from reference TRBV11-2 and TRBJ2-7, is EAGVAQSPRYKIIEKRQSVAFWCNPISGHATLYWYQQILGQGPKLLIQFQNNGVVDDSQLPKDRFSAERLKGVDSTLKIQPAKLEDSAVYLCASSWGASGFRYEQYFGPGTRLTVT.

The CDR3 loop reads CASSLGQLNSNQPQHF. DNA of the CDR3: TGCGCCAGCAGCCTTGGACAGCTAAATAGCAATCAGCCCCAGCATTTT. The chain has TRBV5-1 and TRBJ1-5; D is possibly TRBD1 (6 bases). Looked up from germline, CDR1 is SGHRS and CDR2 is YFSETQ. The CDR3 length is 16 residues. Trimming took 4 bases from V and 0 from J, leaving 14 bases between them.

This chain connects TRBV25-1 to TRBJ1-6, with TRBD1 matching 8 bases. This CDR3 has 15 amino acids. Germline loops: CDR1 MGHDK, CDR2 SYGVNS. V lost 3 bases, J lost 7 bases, and 5 bases stayed unmatched. CDR3 in DNA: TGTGCCAGCAGTGACGACAGGGGCGCGAATTCACCCCTCCACTTT. Protein product: CASSDDRGANSPLHF.

This clone was found a few times. J is TRBJ2-2 and V is TRBV5-4, with a weak D call TRBD1 (5 bases). V lost 7 bases and J 4 bases, leaving 17 bases between the germline ends. The germline gives CDR1 SGHNT, CDR2 YYREEE (reference sequence). This CDR3 has 15 residues. CDR3 sequence: CASAWGKNPTGELFF. The CDR3 nucleotides are TGTGCCAGCGCCTGGGGCAAAAACCCCACCGGGGAGCTGTTTTTT.